A selection of T cell receptor beta chains follows, all from one sample in a study of T cell clones after liver transplantation. Assay used: immunoSEQ multiplex PCR; TCRdb lists only in-frame clones, some missing. The table shows about 70,000 clones, with 80% occurring only once. The starting material was CD4+ T cells from blood, obtained 12 months after liver transplant. The origin of the receptors is a human patient who received a liver transplant. Some T cells may have come from the graft donor. The CDR3 runs from the conserved cysteine through the conserved F or W. Each record gives: V gene, D gene, J gene, clone size, CDR3 protein, CDR3 DNA. The D gene is left open where the match is weak. The size entry is marked missing in some rows and otherwise reads once, few, many or a size class.

>TRBV6-5|.|TRBJ2-7|.
CASSSSRGPSYEQYF
TGTGCCAGCAGTTCCTCTCGGGGCCCTTCCTACGAGCAGTACTTC
>TRBV18|TRBD1|TRBJ1-3|.
CASSPGTGTGNTIYF
TGTGCCAGCTCACCGGGGACAGGGACTGGAAACACCATATATTTT
>TRBV7-8|TRBD2|TRBJ2-1|.
CASSTGTSGGGYNEQFF
TGTGCCAGTTCGACCGGGACTAGCGGGGGAGGGTACAATGAGCAGTTCTTC
>TRBV18|TRBD1|TRBJ2-7|.
CASSLSWSPQGYEQYF
TGTGCCAGCTCACTTTCCTGGAGCCCACAGGGGTACGAGCAGTACTTC
>TRBV27|TRBD1|TRBJ2-5|.
CASSEGQGARPQYF
TGTGCCAGCAGTGAGGGACAGGGGGCCCGGCCCCAGTACTTC
>TRBV29-1|TRBD2|TRBJ2-7|.
CSVGGTTAIYEQYF
TGCAGCGTGGGGGGGACGACCGCCATCTACGAGCAGTACTTC
>TRBV14|TRBD2|TRBJ2-3|.
CASSQETSGRSDTQYF
TGTGCCAGCAGCCAAGAGACTAGCGGGAGGTCAGATACGCAGTATTTT
>TRBV30|.|TRBJ2-3|.
CAWSVSGTDTQYF
TGTGCCTGGAGTGTATCCGGGACAGATACGCAGTATTTT
>TRBV27|.|TRBJ2-1|.
CASSLGAGRFNNEQFF
TGTGCCAGCAGTTTAGGGGCGGGCCGCTTTAACAATGAGCAGTTCTTC
>TRBV19|TRBD1|TRBJ1-1|few
CASSIKGQGPNTEAFF
TGTGCCAGTAGTATTAAGGGACAGGGGCCGAACACTGAAGCTTTCTTT
>TRBV12-5|.|TRBJ2-7|.
CASGLGAYEQYF
TGTGCTAGTGGTTTGGGAGCCTACGAGCAGTACTTC
>TRBV9|TRBD2|TRBJ2-7|.
CASSVEASGSTYEQYF
TGTGCCAGCAGCGTAGAGGCTAGCGGGAGTACCTACGAGCAGTACTTC
>TRBV7-9|TRBD2|TRBJ2-3|.
CASSLGTSGRNLGTDTQYF
TGTGCCAGCAGCTTAGGGACTAGCGGGAGGAATTTGGGCACAGATACGCAGTATTTT